These 16 T cell receptor beta chains came from one sample sequenced in a study of OX40 agonist ivuxolimab in advanced cancers. Clones were read by immunoSEQ multiplex PCR, and TCRdb kept only the in-frame ones, dropping some. Among about 35,000 clones, roughly three quarters were seen once, and the ten largest hold roughly 15%. The sample here was CD4+ or CD8+ T cells sorted from blood, taken in a trial of the OX40 agonist ivuxolimab. The receptors come from an adult with an advanced solid tumor such as melanoma, head and neck, liver or kidney cancer.

V is TRBV19 and J is TRBJ1-1, with 9 bases lining up with TRBD1. J gave up 5 bases and V 1 base, and 8 bases lay outside the gene matches. Germline V gives CDR1 LNHDA, CDR2 SQIVND (reference sequence). The CDR3 runs 16 residues. CDR3 residues: CASSIAPGQGWTEAFF. In DNA, the CDR3 is TGTGCCAGTAGTATAGCGCCGGGACAGGGATGGACTGAAGCTTTCTTT.

The chain couples TRBV6-5 to TRBJ1-5; no reliable D call. There are 14 residues in the CDR3. V was pared by 2 bases and J by 3 bases, with 8 bases between. Germline CDR1 is MNHEY and CDR2 is SVGAGI. The CDR3 reads CASSYEGYNQPQHF. CDR3 sequence (DNA): TGTGCCAGCAGTTACGAGGGATACAATCAGCCCCAGCATTTT.

The chain carries TRBV5-1 and TRBJ2-3, with D hard to call. The V end was cut by 2 bases, the J end by 1 base, with 20 bases between. Germline V gene lookup returns CDR1 SGHRS and CDR2 YFSETQ. The CDR3 is 18 amino acids. In DNA form, the CDR3 reads TGCGCCAGCAGCTTTCTGGGAACCGCAGCCGGAGGCACAGATACGCAGTATTTT. Protein: CASSFLGTAAGGTDTQYF.

This chain links TRBV30 with TRBJ2-7, with TRBD2 matching over 11 bases. J lost 1 base, V lost 1 base, and 3 bases had no gene match. Germline CDR1 and CDR2: GTSNPN and SVGIG (reference sequence). The CDR3 runs 15 residues. CDR3 bases: TGTGCCTGGAGTGGAACTAGCGGGGGTTCCTACGAGCAGTACTTC. Its protein product is CAWSGTSGGSYEQYF.

V gene TRBV6-1 combines with J gene TRBJ2-7; the D is unclear. CDR3 length: 12 residues. Trimming took 5 bases from V and 5 from J, leaving 10 bases between them. Germline V gene data show CDR1 as MNHNS and CDR2 as SASEGT. CDR3 region: CASSLGPNEQYF. The DNA of the CDR3 is TGTGCCAGCAGTCTTGGACCCAACGAGCAGTACTTC.

The chain recombines TRBV28 with TRBJ1-1; no firm D call. The germline CDR1 and CDR2 sequences are MDHEN and SYDVKM. The CDR3 sequence is 13 residues long. V gave up 6 bases and J gave up 5 bases, with 13 bases separating them. Here the CDR3 reads CASRTQSLTEAFF. The CDR3 coding sequence is TGTGCCAGCAGAACTCAAAGTCTGACTGAAGCTTTCTTT.

The genes are TRBV14 and TRBJ2-2; D gene uncertain. The CDR3 totals 15 residues. Germline V gene sequence: CDR1 SGHDN, CDR2 FVKESK. The V gene lost 0 bases and the J gene lost 0 bases, with 5 bases spanning the gap. CDR3 in amino acids: CASSQERPNTGELFF. CDR3 nucleotide sequence: TGTGCCAGCAGCCAAGAACGCCCGAACACCGGGGAGCTGTTTTTT.

The V gene is TRBV15, the J gene TRBJ2-2; D unclear. CDR3 length: 13 amino acids. The V gene's germline CDR1 is LNHNV and CDR2 YYDKDF (reference sequence). The V gene lost 3 bases and the J gene lost 6 bases, with 8 bases spanning the gap. CDR3 in DNA: TGTGCCACCAGCAGTCATGGAGCCGGGGAGCTGTTTTTT. Translating gives CATSSHGAGELFF.

This sequence joins TRBV7-3 and TRBJ2-1; D perhaps matches TRBD1 (6 bases). The CDR3 consists of 14 residues. Looked up from germline, CDR1 is SGHTA and CDR2 is FQGTGA. Trimming left V 6 bases short and J 5 bases short, with 14 bases between. CDR3 in amino acids: CASSPTQGHNEQFF. The CDR3 coding sequence is TGTGCCAGCAGTCCGACCCAGGGGCACAATGAGCAGTTCTTC.

This clone came up once. The chain uses TRBV7-9 and TRBJ1-2; D perhaps matches TRBD1 (6 bases). Germline CDR1 reads SEHNR; CDR2 reads FQNEAQ (reference sequence). Trimming took off 6 bases at V and 5 bases at J, with 19 bases between the two ends. The CDR3 runs to 15 residues. The CDR3 sequence: CASSRSPGAGYGYTF. The CDR3 DNA reads as TGTGCCAGCAGTCGATCTCCAGGGGCCGGGTATGGCTACACCTTC.

This chain connects TRBV15 to TRBJ2-7; D not certain. The CDR3 length is 15 residues. Germline values: CDR1 LNHNV, CDR2 YYDKDF (reference sequence). V lost 0 bases and J 1 base, leaving 10 bases between the germline ends. Here the CDR3 reads CATSRDMGSSYEQYF. The CDR3 bases are TGTGCCACCAGCAGAGATATGGGGTCTTCCTACGAGCAGTACTTC.

This clone was seen only once. The chain employs TRBV27 and TRBJ1-2, with no clear D. Trimming removed 0 bases from V and 7 bases from J, with 9 bases in between. The CDR3 length is 13 residues. Germline V lookup: CDR1 MNHEY, CDR2 SMNVEV (reference sequence). CDR3 in DNA: TGTGCCAGCAGTTTATCCACATTTGGTGGCTACACCTTC. Translation: CASSLSTFGGYTF.

This clone was seen more than once but under ten times. The CDR3 loop is CASSKSGRATDTQYF. CDR3 sequence (DNA): TGTGCCAGCAGTAAGAGCGGGAGGGCAACAGATACGCAGTATTTT. The genes are TRBV7-3 and TRBJ2-3; 10 positions agree with TRBD2. CDR1 and CDR2 from the germline V gene are SGHTA and FQGTGA. V lost 6 bases and J lost 3; bases outside the gene matches: 6. This CDR3 comprises 15 residues.

The chain has TRBV6-6 and TRBJ1-1, with D possibly TRBD1 on 5 matching bases. CDR1 is MNHNY, CDR2 SVGAGI, per germline (reference sequence). V was pared by 0 bases and J by 5 bases, with 13 bases between. This CDR3 has 15 amino acids. The CDR3 DNA follows: TGTGCCAGCAGTTACTCGATGCGGGGACGAACTGAAGCTTTCTTT. Amino acids: CASSYSMRGRTEAFF.

The table lists this clone with a count of one. The chain recombines TRBV10-2 with TRBJ2-5; weak D call: TRBD2 (5 bases). CDR1 and CDR2 (germline): WSHSY, SAAADI. The CDR3 length is 13 residues. V was cut by 7 bases and J by 5 bases, with 14 bases left in between. CDR3 sequence reads: CASTDVPGETQYF. DNA of the CDR3: TGCGCCAGCACTGACGTACCGGGGGAGACCCAGTACTTC.

The chain carries TRBV7-9 and TRBJ2-7; D unclear. CDR3 length: 12 amino acids. Trimming stripped 3 bases from V and 2 bases from J, with 5 bases between. Germline CDR1 reads SEHNR; CDR2 reads FQNEAQ (reference sequence). CDR3 amino acids: CASSFLAYEQYF. CDR3 DNA sequence: TGTGCCAGCAGCTTTTTGGCCTACGAGCAGTACTTC.